The 31 T cell receptor beta chains below were found in one sample sequenced in a study of cytomegalovirus exposure and HLA in healthy donors. PCR was performed using 60 Vbeta and 13 Jbeta primers. The method was immunoSEQ multiplex PCR; TCRdb's version includes in-frame clones alone and lacks a portion of them. The top ten hold 3% to 5% of the sample, which has 100,000 to 150,000 clones, 65% to 75% seen once. Specimen: PBMCs. Receptor source: a man aged 35 to 55 in good health and CMV-seropositive.

Comments on this clone: Other DNA sequences of this sample code for an identical CDR3. The chain joins TRBV5-1 to TRBJ2-7; 12 nucleotides align to TRBD1. Germline values: CDR1 SGHRS, CDR2 YFSETQ. The CDR3 sequence is 18 residues long. Germline trimming cut 4 bases from V and 5 bases from J; bases unmatched to any gene: 16. The CDR3 reads CASSNPGQGALPKDEQYF. The CDR3 bases are TGCGCCAGCAGCAACCCGGGACAGGGGGCATTGCCGAAGGACGAGCAGTACTTC.

This clone has a handful of counts. This rearrangement joins TRBV7-2 to TRBJ2-1, with D possibly being TRBD2 (6 bases). The CDR3 has 14 residues. V was pared by 5 bases and J by 7 bases, with 15 bases between. Per germline, CDR1 SGHTA and CDR2 FQGNSA. The CDR3 reads CASSPILGGNEQFF. CDR3 coding DNA: TGTGCCAGCAGCCCGATCCTTGGGGGGAATGAGCAGTTCTTC.

This clone was counted a few times. The V and J genes are TRBV7-2 and TRBJ2-3, with TRBD2 as a possible D gene (6 bases). Trimming pared 4 bases from V and 6 bases from J, leaving 11 bases between. Germline values: CDR1 SGHTA, CDR2 FQGNSA. CDR3 length: 13 residues. The DNA of the CDR3 is TGTGCCAGCAGCTGGGACTGGAGGGATACGCAGTATTTT. Its translation: CASSWDWRDTQYF.

A note on this clone: This sample includes further DNA sequences coding for the same CDR3. The CDR3 reads CASSLEGLGGRETQYF. CDR3 in DNA: TGCGCCAGCAGCTTGGAGGGACTAGGGGGCCGGGAGACCCAGTACTTC. This chain connects TRBV5-1 to TRBJ2-5; D might be TRBD2 (8 bases). V lost 0 bases to trimming and J lost 5 bases, with 17 bases between them. The germline gives CDR1 SGHRS, CDR2 YFSETQ. This CDR3 spans 16 amino acids.

V gene TRBV19 combines with J gene TRBJ2-7; possibly TRBD1 for D (6 bases). The CDR3 has 13 residues. CDR1 is LNHDA, CDR2 SQIVND, per germline (reference sequence). Trimming took 2 bases from V and 5 from J, leaving 10 bases between them. The CDR3 here is CASSIRDTNEQYF. The CDR3 coding sequence is TGTGCCAGTAGTATACGGGACACCAACGAGCAGTACTTC.

This clone was seen just once. Distinct nucleotide sequences in the sample also encode this CDR3. The chain carries TRBV29-1 and TRBJ1-4; the match to TRBD1 covers 7 bases. V lost 1 base, J lost 8 bases, and 4 bases stayed unmatched. This CDR3 comprises 13 residues. Germline V lookup: CDR1 SQVTM, CDR2 ANQGSEA. In DNA, the CDR3 is TGCAGCGTTGAAGGGACAGGTGGCGAAAAACTGTTTTTT. Its protein product is CSVEGTGGEKLFF.

This chain uses TRBV19 with TRBJ2-5; D may be TRBD2 (6 bases). V shed 1 base and J shed 5 bases, with 14 bases lying between them. Looked up from germline, CDR1 is LNHDA and CDR2 is SQIVND (reference sequence). The CDR3 loop spans 15 amino acids. Here the CDR3 reads CASSIGRLARETQYF. CDR3 bases: TGTGCCAGTAGTATAGGCCGGCTAGCGAGGGAGACCCAGTACTTC.

The gene calls are TRBV11-1 and TRBJ2-7; perhaps TRBD1 as D (6 bases). The ends were cut back, 6 bases at V and 0 bases at J, with 15 bases in the middle. The CDR3 spans 15 residues. Germline V lookup: CDR1 SGHAT, CDR2 FQDESV (reference sequence). The CDR3 sequence: CASRISQGSSYEQYF. The CDR3 DNA is TGTGCCAGCAGAATATCACAGGGAAGCTCCTACGAGCAGTACTTC.

The chain uses TRBV11-2 and TRBJ1-1, with D maybe TRBD1 (5 bases). The CDR3 consists of 14 residues. The germline V gene has CDR1 SGHAT and CDR2 FQNNGV. V was pared by 4 bases and J by 1 base, with 10 bases between. Written as DNA, the CDR3 is TGTGCCAGCAGCTCCCCGACAGCGAACACTGAAGCTTTCTTT. Its translation is CASSSPTANTEAFF.

The chain recombines TRBV5-1 with TRBJ1-2, with TRBD1 matching 7 bases. V was clipped by 4 bases and J by 5 bases; unmatched bases: 11. Germline assignment: CDR1 SGHRS and CDR2 YFSETQ. There are 15 residues in the CDR3. The CDR3 bases are TGCGCCAGCAGCCCTCAACAGGGGCCCATTTATGGCTACACCTTC. It specifies CASSPQQGPIYGYTF.

This clone was detected once. The chain joins TRBV11-3 to TRBJ2-7; TRBD2 agrees at 7 bases. CDR1 and CDR2 from the germline V gene are SGHNT and YENEEA. The J segment lost 6 bases and the V segment lost 5 bases, leaving 10 bases of the junction unmatched. The CDR3 consists of 14 residues. The CDR3 loop reads CASSGPGGLVEQYF. Written as DNA, the CDR3 is TGTGCCAGCAGCGGACCCGGAGGACTAGTCGAGCAGTACTTC.

The rearrangement joins TRBV29-1 to TRBJ1-1; D is possibly TRBD1 (5 bases). This CDR3 spans 14 amino acids. Trimming took 4 bases from V and 1 from J, leaving 13 bases between them. The germline gives CDR1 SQVTM, CDR2 ANQGSEA. The CDR3 DNA reads as TGCAGCGTTGTCCCTTTACAGGCGAACACTGAAGCTTTCTTT. This translates into CSVVPLQANTEAFF. The entire variable domain, with the rest obtained from reference TRBV29-1 and TRBJ1-1, is as follows: SAVISQKPSRDICQRGTSLTIQCQVDSQVTMMFWYRQQPGQSLTLIATANQGSEATYESGFVIDKFPISRPNLTFSTLTVSNMSPEDSSIYLCSVVPLQANTEAFFGQGTRLTVV.

This clone has more than one count but fewer than ten. This rearrangement joins TRBV28 to TRBJ2-7, with D hard to call. From germline, CDR1 is MDHEN and CDR2 SYDVKM. The ends were cut back, 1 base at V and 3 bases at J, with 10 bases in the middle. There are 14 residues in the CDR3. CDR3 amino acids: CASSLLTQLYEQYF. CDR3 sequence (DNA): TGTGCCAGCAGTTTATTAACACAGCTCTACGAGCAGTACTTC.

On this clone: Other DNA sequences within the sample encode an identical CDR3. The chain couples TRBV27 to TRBJ2-7; tentatively, D is TRBD1 (5 bases). Germline CDR1 is MNHEY and CDR2 is SMNVEV (reference sequence). The length of the CDR3 is 14 residues. Deletions cut 2 bases from V and 0 bases from J, with 8 bases between. The CDR3 DNA sequence: TGTGCCAGCAGTTTAGGACAAGGCTCCTACGAGCAGTACTTC. It yields the protein CASSLGQGSYEQYF.

V usage is TRBV6-1 and J usage is TRBJ2-4; the match to TRBD2 covers 10 bases. This CDR3 comprises 15 residues. Germline CDR1 reads MNHNS; CDR2 reads SASEGT. Unmatched junction bases numbered 9, after V lost 6 bases and J lost 7 bases. The CDR3 loop is CASSASERGGNIQYF. In DNA, the CDR3 is TGTGCCAGCAGCGCTAGCGAGCGGGGGGGCAACATTCAGTACTTC.

The chain uses TRBV27 and TRBJ1-1; 7 nucleotides match TRBD1. The CDR3 is made up of 16 amino acids. Germline trimming cut 5 bases from V and 0 bases from J; bases unmatched to any gene: 9. CDR1 and CDR2 (germline): MNHEY, SMNVEV (reference sequence). The CDR3 here is CASSPSTGYLNTEAFF. The CDR3 nucleotides are TGTGCCAGCAGTCCTTCGACAGGGTACCTGAACACTGAAGCTTTCTTT.

The V gene is TRBV10-3, the J gene TRBJ2-7; 7 bases match TRBD2. Germline values: CDR1 ENHRY, CDR2 SYGVKD. This CDR3 region has 14 residues. Trimming removed 0 bases from V and 6 bases from J; junction bases left unmatched: 5. In DNA, the CDR3 is TGTGCCATCAGTGAGTCAAGAGGGGAGGGCGAGCAGTACTTC. It encodes CAISESRGEGEQYF.

V is TRBV5-1 and J is TRBJ1-1, with 8 bases that match TRBD1. The CDR3 runs to 14 residues. CDR1 and CDR2 from the germline V gene are SGHRS and YFSETQ. V trimming: 0 bases; J trimming: 6 bases; junction bases outside the gene matches: 4. This chain's CDR3 is CASSLGRGLSEAFF. DNA of the CDR3: TGCGCCAGCAGCTTGGGCAGGGGGCTATCTGAAGCTTTCTTT. Together with reference TRBV5-1 and TRBJ1-1, the CDR3 gives the full variable domain: KAGVTQTPRYLIKTRGQQVTLSCSPISGHRSVSWYQQTPGQGLQFLFEYFSETQRNKGNFPGRFSGRQFSNSRSEMNVSTLELGDSALYLCASSLGRGLSEAFFGQGTRLTVV.

The chain uses TRBV9 and TRBJ1-2; 8 nucleotides align to TRBD1. CDR1 and CDR2 from the germline V gene are SGDLS and YYNGEE. CDR3 length: 12 amino acids. The J segment lost 7 bases and the V segment lost 2 bases, leaving 1 base of the junction unmatched. Written as DNA, the CDR3 is TGTGCCAGCAGCGTCGACAGGGGTGGCTACACCTTC. Protein sequence: CASSVDRGGYTF. Based on the CDR3 plus reference TRBV9 and TRBJ1-2, the full variable domain is DSGVTQTPKHLITATGQRVTLRCSPRSGDLSVYWYQQSLDQGLQFLIQYYNGEERAKGNILERFSAQQFPDLHSELNLSSLELGDSALYFCASSVDRGGYTFGSGTRLTVV.

The V gene is TRBV9, the J gene TRBJ1-1; D possibly corresponds to TRBD1 (6 bases). Per germline, CDR1 SGDLS and CDR2 YYNGEE. Trimming took 0 bases from V and 11 from J, leaving 20 bases between them. The CDR3 is made up of 15 amino acids. DNA for the CDR3: TGTGCCAGCAGCGTAGAGGGGGGTGGCCCGGGAGGGGCTTTCTTT. It specifies CASSVEGGGPGGAFF.

This sequence joins TRBV27 and TRBJ2-7; TRBD2 agrees at 8 bases. Losses at the gene ends were 8 bases for V and 3 bases for J; bases not matched to a gene: 9. The length of the CDR3 is 14 residues. Germline V lookup: CDR1 MNHEY, CDR2 SMNVEV (reference sequence). CDR3 sequence reads: CASARAGGVYEQYF. DNA for the CDR3: TGTGCCAGCGCCCGGGCGGGAGGAGTCTACGAGCAGTACTTC.

The chain uses TRBV6-1 and TRBJ2-1; the D gene is possibly TRBD2 (5 bases). Per the germline V gene, CDR1 is MNHNS and CDR2 is SASEGT. V shed 7 bases and J shed 4 bases, with 14 bases lying between them. There are 14 residues in the CDR3. DNA of the CDR3: TGTGCCAGCAATCTACCGGGATTATACAATGAGCAGTTCTTC. It is translated as CASNLPGLYNEQFF.

The V and J genes are TRBV19 and TRBJ2-3; possible D gene TRBD2, 6 bases. V lost 5 bases and J 3 bases, leaving 12 bases between the germline ends. This CDR3 is built from 14 residues. CDR1 is LNHDA and CDR2 is SQIVND in the germline V gene (reference sequence). The CDR3 bases are TGTGCCAGTAGTCTGAATAGCGGAACAGATACGCAGTATTTT. It specifies CASSLNSGTDTQYF.

This chain connects TRBV7-2 to TRBJ2-3; D uncertain. CDR1 and CDR2 (germline): SGHTA, FQGNSA. This CDR3 comprises 13 residues. The V gene lost 0 bases and the J gene lost 6 bases, with 7 bases spanning the gap. In DNA, the CDR3 is TGTGCCAGCAGCTTAGCCCCTTCGGATACGCAGTATTTT. This encodes CASSLAPSDTQYF.

This clone was detected only a few times. The chain is built from TRBV6-1 and TRBJ2-5; D is perhaps TRBD1 (5 bases). Germline-derived CDR1 and CDR2 are MNHNS and SASEGT. The CDR3 loop spans 14 amino acids. Trimming left V 6 bases short and J 3 bases short, with 14 bases between. The CDR3, as DNA: TGTGCCAGCAGATTCAGGGTGCCAAAAGAGACCCAGTACTTC. The encoded protein is CASRFRVPKETQYF.

The count of this clone is one. The rearrangement links TRBV6-1 to TRBJ2-3; D might be TRBD2 (5 bases). The germline V gene encodes CDR1 MNHNS and CDR2 SASEGT. With 6 bases removed from V and 4 bases from J, the gap between germline ends came to 17 bases. The CDR3 totals 15 residues. The CDR3 DNA follows: TGTGCCAGCAGGAGACGGGATGGGAGCTCAGATACGCAGTATTTT. This translates into CASRRRDGSSDTQYF.

The chain links TRBV7-6 to TRBJ1-1, with D perhaps matching TRBD1 (5 bases). Germline loops: CDR1 SGHVS, CDR2 FNYEAQ. V lost 1 base to trimming and J lost 1 base, with 7 bases between them. CDR3 length: 14 residues. The chain's CDR3 is CASSLGRENTEAFF. The CDR3, as DNA: TGTGCCAGCAGCTTAGGCAGGGAGAACACTGAAGCTTTCTTT.

This clone was detected a few times. The chain joins TRBV7-3 to TRBJ2-2, with D perhaps matching TRBD2 (5 bases). Germline V gene sequence: CDR1 SGHTA, CDR2 FQGTGA. The CDR3 is 15 residues long. With 3 bases removed from V and 0 bases from J, the gap between germline ends came to 8 bases. CDR3 sequence: CASSLRAPNTGELFF. For the CDR3, the DNA is TGTGCCAGCAGCTTGCGGGCTCCGAACACCGGGGAGCTGTTTTTT.

The chain links TRBV28 to TRBJ1-4; tentative D call: TRBD1 (6 bases). The CDR3 loop spans 20 amino acids. V was shortened by 6 bases and J by 2 bases, with 28 bases between the two germline ends. Germline CDR1 reads MDHEN; CDR2 reads SYDVKM. The CDR3 loop is CASSPPRWTATSATNEKLFF. Written as DNA, the CDR3 is TGTGCCAGCAGCCCCCCCCGATGGACAGCGACCTCCGCCACTAATGAAAAACTGTTTTTT.

V gene TRBV7-3 combines with J gene TRBJ2-3; 10 nucleotides match TRBD2. The CDR3 runs 20 residues. The J segment lost 1 base and the V segment lost 4 bases, leaving 17 bases of the junction unmatched. Germline CDR1 reads SGHTA; CDR2 reads FQGTGA. The CDR3 bases are TGTGCCAGCAGCTCAAAACTGCCCGGGACTAGCGTACGAGGCACAGATACGCAGTATTTT. Its translation is CASSSKLPGTSVRGTDTQYF.

This chain connects TRBV7-8 to TRBJ1-1; D is possibly TRBD1 (5 bases). CDR3 length equals 14 residues. CDR1 SGHVS and CDR2 FQNEAQ come from the germline V gene. V was shortened by 1 base and J by 8 bases, with 14 bases between the two germline ends. The CDR3 is CASSLEWGRAEAFF. The CDR3 nucleotides read TGTGCCAGCAGCTTAGAGTGGGGCAGGGCGGAAGCTTTCTTT. Supplemented by reference TRBV7-8 and TRBJ1-1, the full variable domain reads GAGVSQSPRYKVAKRGQDVALRCDPISGHVSLFWYQQALGQGPEFLTYFQNEAQLDKSGLPSDRFFAERPEGSVSTLKIQRTQQEDSAVYLCASSLEWGRAEAFFGQGTRLTVV.